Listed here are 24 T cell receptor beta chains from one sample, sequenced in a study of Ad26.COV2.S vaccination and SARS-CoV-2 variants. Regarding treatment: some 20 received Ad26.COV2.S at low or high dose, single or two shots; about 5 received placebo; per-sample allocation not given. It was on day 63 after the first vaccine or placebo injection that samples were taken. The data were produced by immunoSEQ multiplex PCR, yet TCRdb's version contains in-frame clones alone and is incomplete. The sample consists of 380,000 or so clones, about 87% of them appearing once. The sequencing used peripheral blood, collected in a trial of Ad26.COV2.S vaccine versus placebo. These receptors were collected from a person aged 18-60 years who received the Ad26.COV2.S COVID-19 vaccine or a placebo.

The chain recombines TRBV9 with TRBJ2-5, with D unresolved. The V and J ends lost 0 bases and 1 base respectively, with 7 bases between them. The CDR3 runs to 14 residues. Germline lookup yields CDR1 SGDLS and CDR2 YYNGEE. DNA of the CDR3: TGTGCCAGCAGCGTAGGAGTGAGCCAAGAGACCCAGTACTTC. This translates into CASSVGVSQETQYF.

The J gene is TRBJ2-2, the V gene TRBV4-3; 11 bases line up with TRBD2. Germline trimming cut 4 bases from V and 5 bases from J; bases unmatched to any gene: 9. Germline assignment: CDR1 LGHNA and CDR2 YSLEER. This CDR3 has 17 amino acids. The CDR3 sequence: CASSRGTSGSGTGELFF. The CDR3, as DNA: TGCGCCAGCAGCCGGGGAACTAGCGGGAGTGGGACCGGGGAGCTGTTTTTT.

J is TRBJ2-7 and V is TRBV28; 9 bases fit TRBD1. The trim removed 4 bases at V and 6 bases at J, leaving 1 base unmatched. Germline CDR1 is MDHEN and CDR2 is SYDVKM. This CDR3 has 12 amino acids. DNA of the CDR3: TGTGCCAGCAGTTGGGACAGGGCCGAGCAGTACTTC. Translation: CASSWDRAEQYF.

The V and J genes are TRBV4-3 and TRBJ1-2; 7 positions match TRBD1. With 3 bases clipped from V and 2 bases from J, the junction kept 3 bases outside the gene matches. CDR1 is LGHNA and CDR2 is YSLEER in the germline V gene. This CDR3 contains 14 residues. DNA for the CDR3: TGCGCCAGCAGCCACCCGGGACAGAACTATGGCTACACCTTC. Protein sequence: CASSHPGQNYGYTF.

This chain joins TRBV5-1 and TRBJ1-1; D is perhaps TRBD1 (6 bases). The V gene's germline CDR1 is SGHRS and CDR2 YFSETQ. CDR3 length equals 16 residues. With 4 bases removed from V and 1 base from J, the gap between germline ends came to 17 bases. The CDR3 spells CASSRGTGLRNTEAFF. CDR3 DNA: TGCGCCAGCAGCCGTGGAACAGGGCTAAGGAACACTGAAGCTTTCTTT.

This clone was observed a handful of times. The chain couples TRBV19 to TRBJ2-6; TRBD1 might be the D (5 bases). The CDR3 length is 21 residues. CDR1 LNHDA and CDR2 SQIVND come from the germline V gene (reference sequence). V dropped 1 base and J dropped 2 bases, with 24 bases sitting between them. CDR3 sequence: CASSIAWRQLIGLAGANVLTF. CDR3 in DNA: TGTGCCAGTAGTATAGCTTGGCGACAGTTAATCGGGCTAGCTGGGGCCAACGTCCTGACTTTC.

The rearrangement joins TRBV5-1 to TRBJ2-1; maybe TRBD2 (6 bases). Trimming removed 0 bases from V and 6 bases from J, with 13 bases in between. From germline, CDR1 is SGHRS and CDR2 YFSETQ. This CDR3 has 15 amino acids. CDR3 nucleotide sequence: TGCGCCAGCAGCTTGGCCGGGGCTAGCGTCAATGAGCAGTTCTTC. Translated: CASSLAGASVNEQFF. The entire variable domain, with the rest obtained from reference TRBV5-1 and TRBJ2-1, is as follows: KAGVTQTPRYLIKTRGQQVTLSCSPISGHRSVSWYQQTPGQGLQFLFEYFSETQRNKGNFPGRFSGRQFSNSRSEMNVSTLELGDSALYLCASSLAGASVNEQFFGPGTRLTVL.

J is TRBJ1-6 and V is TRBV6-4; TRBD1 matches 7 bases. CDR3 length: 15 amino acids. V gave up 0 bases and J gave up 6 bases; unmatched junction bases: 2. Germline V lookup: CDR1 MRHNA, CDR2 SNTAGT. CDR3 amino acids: CASSDSDRLNSPLHF. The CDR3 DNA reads TGTGCCAGCAGTGACTCGGACAGGCTTAATTCACCCCTCCACTTT.

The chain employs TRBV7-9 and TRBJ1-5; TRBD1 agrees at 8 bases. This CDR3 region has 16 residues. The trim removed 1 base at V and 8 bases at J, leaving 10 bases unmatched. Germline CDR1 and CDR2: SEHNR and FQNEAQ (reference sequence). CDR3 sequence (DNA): TGTGCCAGCAGCTTAGGGAGACAGGGGAGAATGGAGCCCCAGCATTTT. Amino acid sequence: CASSLGRQGRMEPQHF.

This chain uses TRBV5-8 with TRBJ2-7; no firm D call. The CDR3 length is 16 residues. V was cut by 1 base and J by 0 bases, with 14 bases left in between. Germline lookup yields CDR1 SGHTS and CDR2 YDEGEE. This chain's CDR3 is CASSLSIADLSYEQYF. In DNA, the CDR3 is TGTGCCAGCAGCTTGTCGATTGCCGATCTCTCCTACGAGCAGTACTTC.

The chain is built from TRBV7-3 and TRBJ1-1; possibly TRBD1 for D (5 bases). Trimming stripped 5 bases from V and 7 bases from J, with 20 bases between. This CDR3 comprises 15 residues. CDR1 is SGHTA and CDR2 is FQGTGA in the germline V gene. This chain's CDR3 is CASSPNHGGEVEAFF. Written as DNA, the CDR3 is TGTGCCAGCAGCCCCAATCACGGGGGTGAGGTTGAAGCTTTCTTT.

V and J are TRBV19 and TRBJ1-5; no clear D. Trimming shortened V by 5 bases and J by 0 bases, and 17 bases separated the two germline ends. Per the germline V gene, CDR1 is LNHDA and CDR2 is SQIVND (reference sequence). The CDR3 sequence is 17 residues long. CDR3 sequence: CASSVMADRYSNQPQHF. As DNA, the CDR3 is TGTGCCAGTAGTGTTATGGCCGATCGTTATAGCAATCAGCCCCAGCATTTT. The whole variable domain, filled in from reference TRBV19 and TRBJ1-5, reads DGGITQSPKYLFRKEGQNVTLSCEQNLNHDAMYWYRQDPGQGLRLIYYSQIVNDFQKGDIAEGYSVSREKKESFPLTVTSAQKNPTAFYLCASSVMADRYSNQPQHFGDGTRLSIL.

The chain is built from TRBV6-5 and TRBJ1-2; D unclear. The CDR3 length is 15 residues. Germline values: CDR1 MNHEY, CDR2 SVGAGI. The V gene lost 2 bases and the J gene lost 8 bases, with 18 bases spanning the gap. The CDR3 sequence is CASSYDLRVTRGYTF. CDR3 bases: TGTGCCAGCAGTTACGATTTGAGGGTGACGCGAGGCTACACCTTC.

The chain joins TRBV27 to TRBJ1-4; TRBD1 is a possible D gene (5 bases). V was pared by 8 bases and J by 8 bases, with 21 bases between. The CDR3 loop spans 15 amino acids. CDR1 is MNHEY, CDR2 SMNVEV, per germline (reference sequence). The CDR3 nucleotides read TGTGCCAGCCGGGACCAGCGGCAGCTGGACGAAAAACTGTTTTTT. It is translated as CASRDQRQLDEKLFF.

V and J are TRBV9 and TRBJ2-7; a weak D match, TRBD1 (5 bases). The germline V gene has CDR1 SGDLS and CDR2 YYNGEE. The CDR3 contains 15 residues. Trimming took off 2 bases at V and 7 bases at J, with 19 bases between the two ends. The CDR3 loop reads CASSVHLEGVGEQYF. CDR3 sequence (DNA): TGTGCCAGCAGCGTCCATCTTGAAGGGGTGGGAGAGCAGTACTTC. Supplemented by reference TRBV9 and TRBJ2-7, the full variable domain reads DSGVTQTPKHLITATGQRVTLRCSPRSGDLSVYWYQQSLDQGLQFLIQYYNGEERAKGNILERFSAQQFPDLHSELNLSSLELGDSALYFCASSVHLEGVGEQYFGPGTRLTVT.

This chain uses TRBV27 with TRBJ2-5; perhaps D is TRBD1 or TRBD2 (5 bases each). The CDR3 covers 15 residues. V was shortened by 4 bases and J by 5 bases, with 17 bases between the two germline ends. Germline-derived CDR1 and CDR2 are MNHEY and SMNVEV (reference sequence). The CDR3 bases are TGTGCCAGCAGTTCTACGGGGCGGGTAGGGGAGACCCAGTACTTC. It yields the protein CASSSTGRVGETQYF.

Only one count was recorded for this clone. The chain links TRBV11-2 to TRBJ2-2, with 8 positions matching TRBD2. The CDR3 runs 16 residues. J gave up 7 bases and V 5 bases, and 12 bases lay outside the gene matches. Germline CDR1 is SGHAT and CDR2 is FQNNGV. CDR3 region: CASSPISGGDHGELFF. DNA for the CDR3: TGTGCCAGCAGCCCAATAAGCGGGGGCGACCACGGGGAGCTGTTTTTT.

The CDR3 DNA is TGTGCCACCAGCAGTGTGGGGACCGGGGAGCTGTTTTTT. This encodes CATSSVGTGELFF. The J gene is TRBJ2-2, the V gene TRBV15, with D uncertain. Between the trimmed V and J ends, which lost 3 bases and 5 bases, there was a span of 7 bases. Looked up from germline, CDR1 is LNHNV and CDR2 is YYDKDF (reference sequence). CDR3 size: 13 residues.

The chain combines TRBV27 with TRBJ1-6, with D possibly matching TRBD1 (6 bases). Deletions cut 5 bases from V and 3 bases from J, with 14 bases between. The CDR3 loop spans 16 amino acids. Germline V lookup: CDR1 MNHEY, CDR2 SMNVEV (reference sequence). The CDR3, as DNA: TGTGCCAGCAGTAGGGGGGGGCACAACTATAATTCACCCCTCCACTTT. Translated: CASSRGGHNYNSPLHF.

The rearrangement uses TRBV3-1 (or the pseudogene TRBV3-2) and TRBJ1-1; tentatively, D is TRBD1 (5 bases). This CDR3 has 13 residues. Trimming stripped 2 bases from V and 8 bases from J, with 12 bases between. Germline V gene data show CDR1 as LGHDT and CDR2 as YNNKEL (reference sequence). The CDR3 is CASSQHETAEAFF. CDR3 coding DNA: TGTGCCAGCAGCCAACATGAGACAGCAGAAGCTTTCTTT.

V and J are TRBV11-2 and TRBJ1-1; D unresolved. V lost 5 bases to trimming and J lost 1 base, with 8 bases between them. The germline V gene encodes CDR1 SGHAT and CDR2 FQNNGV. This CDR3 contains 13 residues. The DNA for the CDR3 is TGTGCCAGCAGCCTGAACACGAACACTGAAGCTTTCTTT. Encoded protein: CASSLNTNTEAFF.

CDR3 region: CASSRIPPGQGTDTQYF. The CDR3 region has the DNA TGTGCCAGCAGCAGGATACCACCGGGACAGGGCACAGATACGCAGTATTTT. V usage is TRBV7-9 and J usage is TRBJ2-3; 8 bases are a match to TRBD1. V was pared by 5 bases and J by 1 base, with 11 bases of the junction left unmatched. In germline, CDR1 is SEHNR, CDR2 FQNEAQ (reference sequence). The CDR3 extends over 17 amino acids.

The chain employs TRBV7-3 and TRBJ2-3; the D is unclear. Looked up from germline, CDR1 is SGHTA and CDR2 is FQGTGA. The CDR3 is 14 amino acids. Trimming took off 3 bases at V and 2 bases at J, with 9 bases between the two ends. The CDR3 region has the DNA TGTGCCAGCAGCTTCAACGACCTCACAGATACGCAGTATTTT. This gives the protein CASSFNDLTDTQYF.

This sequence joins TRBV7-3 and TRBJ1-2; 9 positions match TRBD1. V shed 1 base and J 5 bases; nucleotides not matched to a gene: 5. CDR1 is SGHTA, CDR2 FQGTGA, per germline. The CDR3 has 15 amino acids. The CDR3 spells CASSLSRDRVYGYTF. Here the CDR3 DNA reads TGTGCCAGCAGCTTAAGTCGGGACAGGGTGTATGGCTACACCTTC.